The present TCR beta chain was sequenced within a study of shared clonotypes between healthy human individuals. General study results and limits: Naive CD4 clonotype sharing across a few donors was approximately 5%.

CDR3 size: 15 residues. Per germline, CDR1 SNHLY and CDR2 FYNNEI. Between the trimmed V and J ends, which lost 6 bases and 8 bases, there was a span of 22 bases. A word on this clone: Its antigen is as yet unknown.

The deep-level immunoSEQ assay was used. TCRdb's table, derived via immunoSEQ multiplex PCR, lists solely in-frame clones and lacks some. Of about 710,000 clones listed, 72% were seen once; the top ten hold about 1.7%. This chain links TRBV2 with TRBJ1-2, with D perhaps TRBD1 (5 bases). Sample: memory CD4+ T cells sorted from blood. Subset: CD45RA-negative fraction. The clonotype was recovered from a woman aged 25 to 39 in good health. CDR3 region: CASRWQVSSGLGYTF. Here the CDR3 DNA reads TGTGCCAGCAGGTGGCAGGTCAGTTCAGGGCTCGGCTACACCTTC.